These T cell receptor beta chains were read from a single sample in a study of OX40 agonist ivuxolimab in advanced cancers. Profiling relied on immunoSEQ multiplex PCR, and the TCRdb table lists in-frame clones only, not all of them. The sample holds tens of thousands of clones, about 92% seen once. Material: CD4+ or CD8+ T cells sorted from blood, obtained in a trial of the OX40 agonist ivuxolimab. All receptors come from an adult with an advanced solid tumor such as melanoma, head and neck, liver or kidney cancer. CDR3s include the opening cysteine and the closing phenylalanine or tryptophan. The D gene is left open where the match is weak. Size tells how often a clone was seen (once, few, many) or the class of an expanded clone, and some rows leave it out.

clone_size d_call j_call v_call cdr3_length cdr3_aa cdr3_nt
few - TRBJ2-3 TRBV10-1 13 CASSELRGTTQYF TGCGCCAGCAGTGAGCTCCGGGGTACTACGCAGTATTTT
- TRBD2 TRBJ2-3 TRBV7-9 14 CASRTSGRTDTQYF TGTGCCAGCAGGACTAGCGGGAGAACAGATACGCAGTATTTT
once TRBD2 TRBJ2-5 TRBV10-3 15 CAISESPSGQETQYF TGTGCCATCAGTGAGTCGCCTAGCGGACAAGAGACCCAGTACTTC
- - TRBJ2-1 TRBV6-1 14 CASTPGNSYNEQFF TGTGCCAGCACCCCGGGGAATTCCTACAATGAGCAGTTCTTC
- TRBD1 TRBJ2-3 TRBV29-1 14 CSVDRGIGTDTQYF TGCAGCGTTGACAGGGGGATAGGCACAGATACGCAGTATTTT
once TRBD1 TRBJ2-3 TRBV11-3 15 CASSPGQGAGDTQYF TGTGCCAGCAGCCCGGGACAGGGGGCGGGGGATACGCAGTATTTT
- - TRBJ1-2 TRBV15 16 CATSRDSGTGNYGYTF TGTGCCACCAGCAGAGATAGCGGAACGGGGAACTATGGCTACACCTTC
- TRBD2 TRBJ2-2 TRBV5-4 16 CASSLGRGGPTGELFF TGTGCCAGCAGCCTGGGTCGGGGGGGGCCCACCGGGGAGCTGTTTTTT
- - TRBJ1-1 TRBV7-9 16 CASSLLSGAGDTEAFF TGTGCCAGCAGCTTACTTTCGGGGGCGGGTGACACTGAAGCTTTCTTT
- - TRBJ2-6 TRBV5-4 18 CASSLDVGGSSGANVLTF TGTGCCAGCAGCTTGGATGTGGGAGGAAGCTCTGGGGCCAACGTCCTGACTTTC
once TRBD2 TRBJ2-1 TRBV5-1 14 CASSLEGGSTEQFF TGCGCCAGCAGCTTGGAAGGCGGGAGCACCGAGCAGTTCTTC
- - TRBJ1-4 TRBV27 12 CASMRAGGKLFF TGTGCCAGCATGAGGGCGGGGGGAAAACTGTTTTTT
- - TRBJ1-6 TRBV6-6 14 CASNHLGGNSPLHF TGTGCCAGCAATCACCTTGGGGGGAATTCACCCCTCCACTTT
- TRBD2 TRBJ2-3 TRBV19 14 CASNLAGATDTQYF TGTGCCAGTAACTTAGCGGGAGCAACAGATACGCAGTATTTT
few TRBD2 TRBJ2-5 TRBV5-1 18 CASSLDGQRAGGLGTQYF TGCGCCAGCAGCCTGGATGGGCAAAGAGCGGGGGGGCTTGGGACCCAGTACTTC
- TRBD1 TRBJ1-2 TRBV5-8 16 CASRLIGQGVPYGYTF TGTGCCAGCAGACTTATCGGACAGGGGGTCCCCTATGGCTACACCTTC
- - TRBJ1-1 TRBV4-1 14 CASSFGLMNTEAFF TGCGCCAGCAGCTTCGGACTCATGAACACTGAAGCTTTCTTT
- - TRBJ1-2 TRBV5-4 15 CAYSRPGARNYGYTF TGTGCTTACAGCCGGCCGGGCGCTAGAAACTATGGCTACACCTTC
- - TRBJ2-2 TRBV19 14 CASSMGGNTGELFF TGTGCCAGTAGTATGGGCGGGAACACCGGGGAGCTGTTTTTT
- - TRBJ1-5 TRBV7-9 14 CASSQYIGNQPQHF TGTGCCAGCAGCCAGTATATTGGCAATCAGCCCCAGCATTTT
- - TRBJ1-6 TRBV6-5 13 CASRVPGRSPLHF TGTGCCAGCAGGGTACCAGGAAGGTCACCCCTCCACTTT
- - TRBJ1-6 TRBV6-6 15 CASRTNGQINSPLHF TGTGCCAGCAGGACTAACGGACAAATCAATTCACCCCTCCACTTT
- - TRBJ2-3 TRBV10-1 14 CASSDYRYTDTQYF TGCGCCAGCAGTGACTACAGATACACAGATACGCAGTATTTT
- - TRBJ1-1 TRBV5-1 14 CASSLVGGATEAFF TGCGCCAGCAGCTTGGTTGGGGGGGCTACTGAAGCTTTCTTT
- - TRBJ1-5 TRBV6-5 13 CASRRNVHQPQHF TGTGCCAGCAGAAGAAATGTACATCAGCCCCAGCATTTT
- - TRBJ1-1 TRBV11-1 13 CASSLEASGEAFF TGTGCCAGCAGCTTAGAGGCCAGCGGTGAAGCTTTCTTT
- TRBD1 TRBJ1-3 TRBV6-1 16 CASSGPGQGYGNTIYF TGTGCCAGCAGTGGACCGGGACAGGGGTATGGAAACACCATATATTTT
- TRBD2 TRBJ2-5 TRBV20-1 11 CGGEGQETQYF TGCGGAGGGGAGGGACAAGAGACCCAGTACTTC
- - TRBJ2-1 TRBV12-5 11 CASGYQSEQFF TGTGCTAGTGGTTACCAGAGTGAGCAGTTCTTC
- - TRBJ2-7 TRBV7-9 15 CASHPGEGRASEQYF TGTGCCAGCCACCCAGGCGAGGGCAGGGCGAGCGAGCAGTACTTC
- - TRBJ2-5 TRBV11-1 11 CASRSSGTPYF TGTGCCAGCAGATCGTCCGGGACTCCTTACTTC
once TRBD2 TRBJ2-2 TRBV7-8 16 CASSFLAGGGTGELFF TGTGCCAGCAGCTTCCTAGCGGGAGGGGGAACCGGGGAGCTGTTTTTT
- TRBD1 TRBJ1-1 TRBV11-2 14 CASRTQGGGTEAFF TGTGCCAGCAGGACCCAGGGGGGCGGCACTGAAGCTTTCTTT
once - TRBJ1-3 TRBV7-2 17 CASRTQPAADSGNTIYF TGTGCCAGCAGAACCCAGCCGGCGGCAGACTCTGGAAACACCATATATTTT
- TRBD1 TRBJ1-2 TRBV6-1 13 CASSDREFYGYTF TGTGCCAGCAGCGACAGGGAGTTCTATGGCTACACCTTC
- TRBD2 TRBJ2-3 TRBV27 16 CASSLGLAGVGDTQYF TGTGCCAGCAGTCTCGGACTAGCGGGAGTTGGAGATACGCAGTATTTT
- TRBD2 TRBJ2-3 TRBV27 14 CASQTSGSTDTQYF TGTGCCAGCCAGACTAGCGGGAGTACAGATACGCAGTATTTT
- - TRBJ1-5 TRBV6-1 14 CASSEAGGDQPQHF TGTGCCAGCAGTGAAGCGGGGGGCGATCAGCCCCAGCATTTT
- - TRBJ2-1 TRBV5-6 15 CASSLKTLSYNEQFF TGTGCCAGCAGCTTGAAGACCCTCTCCTACAATGAGCAGTTCTTC
once - TRBJ2-5 TRBV6-5 12 CASGGPRETQYF TGTGCCAGCGGGGGCCCCAGGGAGACCCAGTACTTC
few - TRBJ1-6 TRBV7-9 15 CASSLPGRWNSPLHF TGTGCCAGCAGCTTACCCGGACGCTGGAATTCACCCCTCCACTTT
- TRBD2 TRBJ2-5 TRBV30 16 CALRPSGGRYQETQYF TGTGCCTTAAGGCCTAGCGGGGGGCGTTACCAAGAGACCCAGTACTTC
- TRBD2 TRBJ2-7 TRBV30 12 CAWTNSGGKQYF TGTGCCTGGACAAACTCGGGGGGGAAGCAGTACTTC